The source of this T cell receptor beta chain is a study of cytomegalovirus exposure and HLA in healthy donors. Study-level results: The study found most TCR sequences rare, yet found some public TCRs in many donors. There were about 160 TCR beta chains listed as cytomegalovirus-associated. The classifier, whose performance was assessed in both the original and validation cohorts, reportedly diagnosed cytomegalovirus status with high specificity and sensitivity.

This clone turned up a few times. Antigen: not known. Assay: immunoSEQ multiplex PCR; the TCRdb copy retains only in-frame clones and omits some. Of some 180,000 clones listed, approximately 86% are singletons. The sequence was obtained from a man aged 25-45 years in good health and CMV-seropositive. Specimen: PBMCs.

For the CDR3, the DNA is TGTGCCAGCAGTCTGGGACTAGCGGAATACAATGAGCAGTTCTTC. Amino acids: CASSLGLAEYNEQFF. V usage is TRBV6-5 and J usage is TRBJ2-1; TRBD2 matches at 11 bases. Germline-derived CDR1 and CDR2 are MNHEY and SVGAGI. The CDR3 has 15 amino acids. V lost 5 bases and J lost 4; bases outside the gene matches: 4.